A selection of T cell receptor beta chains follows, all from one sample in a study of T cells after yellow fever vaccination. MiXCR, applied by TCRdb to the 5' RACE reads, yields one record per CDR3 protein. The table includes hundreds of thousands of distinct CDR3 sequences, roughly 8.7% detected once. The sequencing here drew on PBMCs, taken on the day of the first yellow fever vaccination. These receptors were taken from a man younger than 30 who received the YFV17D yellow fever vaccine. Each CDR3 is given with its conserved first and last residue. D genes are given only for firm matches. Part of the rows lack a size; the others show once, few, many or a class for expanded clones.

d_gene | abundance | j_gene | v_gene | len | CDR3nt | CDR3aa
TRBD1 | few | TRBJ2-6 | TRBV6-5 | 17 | TGTGCCAGCAGTTACCTACAGGGGCTAAGTGGGGCCAACGTCCTGACTTTC | CASSYLQGLSGANVLTF
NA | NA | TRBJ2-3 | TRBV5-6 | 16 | TGTGCCAGCAGCTTGGGCGGGTCAGGGTGGCCAGATACGCAGTATTTT | CASSLGGSGWPDTQYF
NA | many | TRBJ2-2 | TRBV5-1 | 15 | TGCGCCAGCACCCGAGACCCAATCAACACCGGGGAGCTGTTTTTT | CASTRDPINTGELFF
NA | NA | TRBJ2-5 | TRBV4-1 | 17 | TGCGCCAGCAGCCAAGGGGGTGGAGGGACCGCATCGGAGACCCAGTACTTC | CASSQGGGGTASETQYF
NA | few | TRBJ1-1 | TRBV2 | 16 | TGTGCCAGCAGTCCCCAACTGATGGGGGTGAACACTGAAGCTTTCTTT | CASSPQLMGVNTEAFF
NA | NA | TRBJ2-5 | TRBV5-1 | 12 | TGCGCCAGCAGGAGTCCCGTAGAGACCCAGTACTTC | CASRSPVETQYF
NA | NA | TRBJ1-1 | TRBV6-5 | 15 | TGTGCCAGCAGTTACTCGAGTAGCGCTCACACTGAAGCTTTCTTT | CASSYSSSAHTEAFF
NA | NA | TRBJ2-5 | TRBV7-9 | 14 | TGTGCCAGCAGCTTAGTGGTCGGGGAAGAGACCCAGTACTTC | CASSLVVGEETQYF
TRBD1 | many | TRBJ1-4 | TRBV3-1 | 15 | TGTGCCAGCAGCCGGGCGACAGGGGGGAATGAAAAACTGTTTTTT | CASSRATGGNEKLFF
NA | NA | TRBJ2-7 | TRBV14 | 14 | TGTGCCAGCAGCCAGTTCCCCTGGGGTAACGAGCAGTACTTC | CASSQFPWGNEQYF
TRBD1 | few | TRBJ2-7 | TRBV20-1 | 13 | TGCAGTGCTCCGACAGGGTCACCCTACGAGCAGTACTTC | CSAPTGSPYEQYF
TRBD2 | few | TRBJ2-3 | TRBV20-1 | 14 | TGCAGTGCTAGTAGTGGGGGGGGTTTAGATACGCAGTATTTT | CSASSGGGLDTQYF
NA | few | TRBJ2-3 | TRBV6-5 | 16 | TGTGCCAGCAGTTACTCGGGGGTCTTGGGCACAGATACGCAGTATTTT | CASSYSGVLGTDTQYF
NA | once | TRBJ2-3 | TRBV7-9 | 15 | TGTGCCAGCAGCCCAGTCCCGTTGTCCGGGGGGCCGCAGTATTTT | CASSPVPLSGGPQYF
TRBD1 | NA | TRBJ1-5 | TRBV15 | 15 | TGTGCCACCAGCAGAAGTAGGGGGACAGATCAGCCCCAGCATTTT | CATSRSRGTDQPQHF
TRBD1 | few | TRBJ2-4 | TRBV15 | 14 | TGTGCCACCAGCGGCCGACAGGGCGGAAACATTCAGTACTTC | CATSGRQGGNIQYF
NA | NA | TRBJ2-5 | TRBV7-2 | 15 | TGTGCCAGCAGCTTAGACAGACAGGCCAAAGAGACCCAGTACTTC | CASSLDRQAKETQYF
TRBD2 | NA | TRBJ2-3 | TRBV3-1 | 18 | TGTGCCAGCAGCTCTCACTTCAGCGGGGGGGGTAGCACAGATACGCAGTATTTT | CASSSHFSGGGSTDTQYF
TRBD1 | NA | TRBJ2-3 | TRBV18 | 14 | TGTGCCAGCTCACCGGGACAGGGAAATAATCCGCAGTATTTT | CASSPGQGNNPQYF
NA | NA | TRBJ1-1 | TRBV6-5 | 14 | TGTGCCAGCAGTTACTCGGGCCTGCGGACTGAAGCTTTCTTT | CASSYSGLRTEAFF
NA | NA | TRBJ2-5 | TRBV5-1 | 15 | TGCGCCAGCAGCCCGGGGGTAGGGGGCCAAGAGACCCAGTACTTC | CASSPGVGGQETQYF
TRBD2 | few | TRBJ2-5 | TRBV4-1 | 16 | TGCGCCAGCAGCCAACCCGGGACTAGGTACCAAGAGACCCAGTACTTC | CASSQPGTRYQETQYF
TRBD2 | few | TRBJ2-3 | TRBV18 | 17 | TGTGCCAGCTCACCGCTCCTGGGCGGGGGTAGCACAGATACGCAGTATTTT | CASSPLLGGGSTDTQYF
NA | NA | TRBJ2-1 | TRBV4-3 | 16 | TGCGCCAGCAGCCAAGCAAAGGGCAGGGGATACAATGAGCAGTTCTTC | CASSQAKGRGYNEQFF
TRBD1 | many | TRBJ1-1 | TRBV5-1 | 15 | TGCGCCAGCAGCTTTTCTCCAGGGGGCCTCACTGAAGCTTTCTTT | CASSFSPGGLTEAFF
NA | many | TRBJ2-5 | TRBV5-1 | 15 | TGCGCCAGCAGCTCCGGACGGACAGTTCAAGAGACCCAGTACTTC | CASSSGRTVQETQYF
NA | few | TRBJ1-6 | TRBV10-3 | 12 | TGTGCCATCAGTACCAGGGAGTCACCCCTCCACTTT | CAISTRESPLHF
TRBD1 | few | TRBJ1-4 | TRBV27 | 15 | TGTGCCAGCAGTTTAAACCGGGACAGGTCTGAAAAACTGTTTTTT | CASSLNRDRSEKLFF
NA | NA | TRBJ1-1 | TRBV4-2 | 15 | TGTGCCAGCAGCCAAGAAGCAGGGAGGAACACTGAAGCTTTCTTT | CASSQEAGRNTEAFF
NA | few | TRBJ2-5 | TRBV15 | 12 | TGTGCCACCAGCAGAGGTGGGGGAAGCCAGTACTTC | CATSRGGGSQYF
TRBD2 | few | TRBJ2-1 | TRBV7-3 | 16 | TGTGCCAGCAGCGAACTAGCGGGGGGTATTTACAATGAGCAGTTCTTC | CASSELAGGIYNEQFF
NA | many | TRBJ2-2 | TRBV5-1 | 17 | TGCGCCAGCAGTGGGGCCGAACATGGGGCTTACACCGGGGAGCTGTTTTTT | CASSGAEHGAYTGELFF
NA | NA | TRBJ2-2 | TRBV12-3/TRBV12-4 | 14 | TGTGCCAGCAATAAGGACTCTAACACCGGGGAGCTGTTTTTT | CASNKDSNTGELFF
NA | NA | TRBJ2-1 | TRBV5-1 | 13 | TGCGCCAGCAGCTTCGGAACCTATCCTGAGCAGTTCTTC | CASSFGTYPEQFF
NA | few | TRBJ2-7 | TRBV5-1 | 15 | TGCGCCAGCAGCCGAGACCGGACGGGAAACTACGAGCAGTACTTC | CASSRDRTGNYEQYF
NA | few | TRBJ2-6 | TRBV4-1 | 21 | TGCGCCAGCAGCCGATCGGAGGTGTTGGGGGGATGGATTTCTGGGGCCAACGTCCTGACTTTC | CASSRSEVLGGWISGANVLTF
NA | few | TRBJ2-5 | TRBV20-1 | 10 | TGCAGTGCTAGTGAAGAGACCCAGTACTTC | CSASEETQYF
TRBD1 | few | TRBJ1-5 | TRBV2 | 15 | TGTGCCAGCAGTGTACAGGGGACAAGCAATCAGCCCCAGCATTTT | CASSVQGTSNQPQHF
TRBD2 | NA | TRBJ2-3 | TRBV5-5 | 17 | TGTGCCAGCAGACCCCAACTAGCGGGGGGGAGCACAGATACGCAGTATTTT | CASRPQLAGGSTDTQYF
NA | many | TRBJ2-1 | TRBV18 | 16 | TGTGCCAGCTCACCCCCAGACTTAAGCTCCTACAATGAGCAGTTCTTC | CASSPPDLSSYNEQFF
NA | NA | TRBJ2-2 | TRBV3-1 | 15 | TGTGCCAGCAGTTATCCTCGGGACACCACCGGGGAGCTGTTTTTT | CASSYPRDTTGELFF
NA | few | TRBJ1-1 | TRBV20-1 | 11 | TGCAGTGCTAGTACGGATGATGAAGCTTTCTTT | CSASTDDEAFF
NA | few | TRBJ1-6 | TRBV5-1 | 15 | TGCGCCAGCAGCTTGGGAGGACAGTCTAATTCACCCCTCCACTTT | CASSLGGQSNSPLHF
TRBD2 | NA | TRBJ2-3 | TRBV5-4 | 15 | TGTGCCAGCAGCTTGGCGCGGGGGGGCCCGAATACGCAGTATTTT | CASSLARGGPNTQYF
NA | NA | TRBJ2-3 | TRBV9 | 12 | TGTGCCAGCAGTACCAGTCAGGATACGCAGTATTTT | CASSTSQDTQYF